This passage covers 5 T cell receptor beta chains from one sample sequenced in a study of identical twins. TCRdb re-derived calls from the 5' RACE reads in MiXCR, one entry per CDR3 protein. This table holds roughly 570,000 distinct CDR3 sequences, 9% to 10% found once. These same records also appear under a second study, on yellow fever vaccine responses in identical twins.

Sequenced input: PBMCs. Source of these receptors: a woman between 18 and 30 years old in good health.

This clonotype was seen many times. The V gene is TRBV29-1, the J gene TRBJ2-2; D remains unclear. V shed 5 bases and J shed 0 bases, with 16 bases lying between them. Per the germline V gene, CDR1 is SQVTM and CDR2 is ANQGSEA. The CDR3 is made up of 16 amino acids. CDR3 region: CSVISLDGPNTGELFF. The CDR3 nucleotides are TGCAGCGTTATATCCCTTGACGGGCCGAACACCGGGGAGCTGTTTTTT.

This clonotype was seen more than once but under ten times. The J gene is TRBJ2-5, the V gene TRBV12-3 or TRBV12-4, with D perhaps TRBD2 (6 bases). Trimming cost V 5 bases and J 1 base, with 14 bases left between them. This CDR3 has 15 residues. DNA of the CDR3: TGTGCCAGCAGTCCTCCGGGGGTAGGCCAAGAGACCCAGTACTTC. Its protein product is CASSPPGVGQETQYF.

J is TRBJ2-5 and V is TRBV6-1, with 8 bases fitting TRBD2. Germline assignment: CDR1 MNHNS and CDR2 SASEGT. The CDR3 consists of 15 residues. J lost 5 bases, V lost 3 bases, and 8 bases had no gene match. The CDR3 sequence is CASSEGLGGYETQYF. DNA for the CDR3: TGTGCCAGCAGTGAGGGACTAGGGGGTTATGAGACCCAGTACTTC.

This clonotype was detected only a few times. The genes are TRBV3-1 and TRBJ1-2, with D unclear. CDR1 LGHDT and CDR2 YNNKEL come from the germline V gene (reference sequence). The CDR3 covers 14 residues. V lost 1 base, J lost 6 bases, and 12 bases lay in between. The DNA of the CDR3 is TGTGCCAGCAGCCAAGGAGTCCGGGCGGATGGCTACACCTTC. The encoded protein is CASSQGVRADGYTF.

The V call is TRBV29-1, the J call TRBJ2-7; D possibly corresponds to TRBD1 (6 bases). Per the germline V gene, CDR1 is SQVTM and CDR2 is ANQGSEA. The CDR3 consists of 14 residues. V gave up 6 bases and J gave up 2 bases, with 17 bases separating them. The CDR3 loop is CSVLTGTQPYEQYF. Here the CDR3 DNA reads TGCAGCGTCCTGACCGGGACACAACCCTACGAGCAGTACTTC.